The next 11 T cell receptor beta chains were all read from a single sample in a study of regulatory T cells in long-lasting Graves disease. Specified time point: newly diagnosed GD, antithyroid drugs for less than 3 months. The TCR library was made from RNA extracted from PBMCs. Relying on iRepertoire HTBI primers and Arm-PCR of CDR3 regions, the team built TCR beta libraries. Each CDR3 protein gets one entry after TCRdb re-called the multiplex PCR reads with MiXCR. The sample has under 450,000 distinct CDR3 sequences, 15% to 20% seen once. The same specimen was also included in a second study, on T cells in Graves' hyperthyroidism and ophthalmopathy.

The specimen comprised peripheral blood mononuclear cells (PBMCs), sampled at new diagnosis, from a patient treated with antithyroid drugs. The receptors here all came from a woman between 18 and 29 years old with Graves disease.

CDR3 in DNA: TGTGCCAGCAGTGATCAGGGAGGGGCGAGTGAGACCCAGTACTTC. Translating gives CASSDQGGASETQYF. The chain carries TRBV6-1 and TRBJ2-3, with TRBD2 identical over 7 bases. The end of the DNA fits TRBJ2-5 better, so the J call may be wrong. The CDR3 extends over 15 amino acids. Germline CDR1 reads MNHNS; CDR2 reads SASEGT.

This clonotype occurred a few times. The chain uses TRBV27 and TRBJ2-1; perhaps D is TRBD1 or TRBD2 (7 bases each). Trimming left V 6 bases short and J 7 bases short, with 16 bases between. The CDR3 totals 14 residues. Looked up from germline, CDR1 is MNHEY and CDR2 is SMNVEV (reference sequence). The CDR3 DNA reads TGTGCCAGCAGGAAGGGAGGGGGCTGGAATGAGCAGTTCTTC. Amino acid sequence: CASRKGGGWNEQFF.

This clonotype appeared many times. CDR3 DNA: TGTGCCAGCAGCTTAGACGGCGGGGGGGCGGGTCGAGAGACCCAGTACTTC. It is translated as CASSLDGGGAGRETQYF. The chain joins TRBV7-2 to TRBJ2-5; 9 nucleotides align to TRBD2. Germline V CDR1 and CDR2: SGHTA, FQGNSA. V lost 1 base to trimming and J lost 4 bases; unmatched junction nucleotides: 10. CDR3 length equals 17 residues.

At least ten counts were recorded for this clonotype. This chain joins TRBV7-2 and TRBJ1-2; TRBD1 might be the D (5 bases). The CDR3 is 12 residues long. V shed 4 bases and J shed 4 bases, with 7 bases lying between them. Germline-derived CDR1 and CDR2 are SGHTA and FQGNSA. The DNA for the CDR3 is TGTGCCAGCAGCTCGGGACCCTATGGCTACACCTTC. Its protein product is CASSSGPYGYTF.

In this sample, this clonotype turned up a few times. V is TRBV7-6 and J is TRBJ2-2; TRBD1 agrees at 11 bases. Germline trimming cut 5 bases from V and 4 bases from J; bases unmatched to any gene: 9. There are 17 residues in the CDR3. Germline CDR1 is SGHVS and CDR2 is FNYEAQ. The CDR3 sequence is CASSLSLDRGPTGELFF. The CDR3 nucleotides read TGTGCCAGCAGCCTCTCCTTGGACAGGGGGCCCACCGGGGAGCTGTTTTTT.

This rearrangement joins TRBV5-4 to TRBJ2-1, with D perhaps being TRBD1 or TRBD2 (6 bases each). Germline V CDR1 and CDR2: SGHNT, YYREEE (reference sequence). CDR3 size: 16 residues. Trimming left V 3 bases short and J 0 bases short, with 13 bases between. The CDR3 loop is CASSSPGGSSYNEQFF. In nucleotides, the CDR3 is TGTGCCAGCAGCTCGCCCGGGGGCAGCTCCTACAATGAGCAGTTCTTC. The variable domain in full, with the rest retrieved from reference TRBV5-4 and TRBJ2-1, is ETGVTQSPTHLIKTRGQQVTLRCSSQSGHNTVSWYQQALGQGPQFIFQYYREEENGRGNFPPRFSGLQFPNYSSELNVNALELDDSALYLCASSSPGGSSYNEQFFGPGTRLTVL.

About this clonotype: No conserved phenylalanine or tryptophan is present at the end of the CDR3, so a read error is the likely explanation. The DNA is omitted, as the CDR3 cannot be located on it reliably, and the CDR3 follows TCRdb's listing. The rearrangement uses TRBV27 and TRBJ2-7; the table's D gene call, TRBD2, was not cross checked with the DNA. Germline V gene data show CDR1 as MNHEY and CDR2 as SMNVEV (reference sequence). Counting both end residues, the CDR3 totals 9 amino acids. This chain's CDR3 is CASSFGLAG.

The chain is built from TRBV14 and TRBJ2-4, with D perhaps matching TRBD1 (5 bases). This CDR3 spans 12 amino acids. Germline CDR1 SGHDN, CDR2 FVKESK. V lost 4 bases to trimming and J lost 8 bases, with 9 bases between them. The CDR3 spells CASSRAGHIQYF. The CDR3 nucleotides read TGTGCCAGCAGCCGGGCAGGGCACATTCAGTACTTC.

This clonotype was found many times. The chain couples TRBV18 to TRBJ1-1; possibly TRBD1 for D (6 bases). Germline V gene sequence: CDR1 KGHSH, CDR2 LQKENI. This CDR3 contains 14 residues. Trimming removed 1 base at V and 4 bases at J, with 10 bases between. Here the CDR3 DNA reads TGTGCCAGCTCACCACAGGGAGGGGGCACTGAAGCTTTCTTT. Residues: CASSPQGGGTEAFF.

This clonotype was observed many times. V and J are TRBV30 and TRBJ2-1; a weak D match, TRBD1 (5 bases). The V gene's germline CDR1 is GTSNPN and CDR2 SVGIG (reference sequence). Trimming stripped 3 bases from V and 0 bases from J, with 12 bases between. CDR3 length: 15 residues. The CDR3 spells CAWRGLSSSYNEQFF. The DNA for the CDR3 is TGTGCCTGGAGGGGGCTATCGAGCTCCTACAATGAGCAGTTCTTC.

This clonotype was counted many times. The chain employs TRBV30 and TRBJ1-5, with a weak D call TRBD1 (6 bases). The CDR3 covers 18 residues. Trimming took off 0 bases at V and 3 bases at J, with 21 bases between the two ends. Looked up from germline, CDR1 is GTSNPN and CDR2 is SVGIG (reference sequence). The CDR3 DNA reads as TGTGCCTGGAGTGTACTAGGCCAGGGGACCAGCTACAATCAGCCCCAGCATTTT. This encodes CAWSVLGQGTSYNQPQHF. Together with reference TRBV30 and TRBJ1-5, the CDR3 gives the full variable domain: SQTIHQWPATLVQPVGSPLSLECTVEGTSNPNLYWYRQAAGRGLQLLFYSVGIGQISSEVPQNLSASRPQDRQFILSSKKLLLSDSGFYLCAWSVLGQGTSYNQPQHFGDGTRLSIL.